The 17 T cell receptor beta chains reported below all come from one sample, sequenced in a study of molecular identifiers for immune sequencing clone quantification. TCRdb analysed the PCR reads with MiXCR anew, one entry per CDR3 protein. The sample has under 800,000 distinct CDR3 sequences; around 25% are singletons. Specimen: naive CD8+ T cells from blood, with Jurkat cell RNA spiked in. Subset in this sample: FACS-sorted CD8+CD4-CCR7+CD45RA+ naive T cells. Source of these receptors: a human donor in good health. Some libraries in this study had Jurkat cell RNA spiked in.

This clonotype has more than one count but fewer than ten. In nucleotides, the CDR3 is TGTGCCAGCAGTTTTAGATGGACCGGGGAGCTGTTTTTT. Protein product: CASSFRWTGELFF. The V call is TRBV27, the J call TRBJ2-2; no clear D gene. Germline loops: CDR1 MNHEY, CDR2 SMNVEV (reference sequence). This CDR3 has 13 amino acids. V dropped 3 bases and J dropped 5 bases, with 7 bases sitting between them.

This clonotype was observed a few times. Germline is not matched at one junction end, which may reflect a read error. The rearrangement uses TRBV4-3 and TRBJ2-1, with 7 bases matching TRBD2. Germline V gene sequence: CDR1 LGHNA, CDR2 YSLEER. This CDR3 has 15 amino acids. The CDR3 here is CASSQDRDYYNEQFF. The CDR3, as DNA: TGTGCCAGCAGCCAAGATCGGGACTACTACAATGAGCAGTTCTTC.

This chain joins TRBV18 and TRBJ1-1; possibly TRBD1 for D (5 bases). The CDR3 runs 17 residues. Germline CDR1 KGHSH, CDR2 LQKENI. Trimming stripped 3 bases from V and 0 bases from J, with 17 bases between. The CDR3 DNA is TGTGCCAGCTCACCCTATCCCGGGACGGTGGTGAACACTGAAGCTTTCTTT. Amino acids: CASSPYPGTVVNTEAFF.

The chain recombines TRBV19 with TRBJ2-5, with 14 bases that match TRBD2. The germline V gene encodes CDR1 LNHDA and CDR2 SQIVND (reference sequence). CDR3 length: 20 amino acids. Losses at the gene ends were 4 bases for V and 4 bases for J; bases not matched to a gene: 17. The CDR3 region is CASSTNPWTSGGLNRETQYF. The CDR3 DNA follows: TGTGCCAGTAGTACCAACCCCTGGACTAGCGGGGGGTTGAATCGAGAGACCCAGTACTTC.

This clonotype has ten or more counts. The chain has TRBV6-5 and TRBJ1-4; D unresolved. The length of the CDR3 is 14 residues. Germline V CDR1 and CDR2: MNHEY, SVGAGI. Trimming left V 2 bases short and J 5 bases short, with 9 bases between. CDR3 protein: CASSYINGNEKLFF. The CDR3 DNA reads as TGTGCCAGCAGTTACATCAACGGAAATGAAAAACTGTTTTTT.

V gene TRBV6-2 or TRBV6-3 combines with J gene TRBJ2-1; D is possibly TRBD2 (5 bases). The V gene lost 4 bases and the J gene lost 0 bases, with 16 bases spanning the gap. The V gene's germline CDR1 is MNHEY and CDR2 SVGEGT. The CDR3 totals 17 residues. CDR3 sequence (DNA): TGTGCCAGCAGTTTAGATGCGGGTCCCAGCTCCTACAATGAGCAGTTCTTC. Amino acids: CASSLDAGPSSYNEQFF.

This clonotype has just a few counts. The J gene is TRBJ1-1, the V gene TRBV6-2 or TRBV6-3; no firm D call. The CDR3 extends over 14 amino acids. In germline, CDR1 is MNHEY, CDR2 SVGEGT. V was clipped by 5 bases and J by 7 bases, with 17 bases between them. CDR3 in DNA: TGTGCCAGCAGTAACCGGGCCGGTGGCAGTGAAGCTTTCTTT. Its protein is CASSNRAGGSEAFF.

The rearrangement uses TRBV28 and TRBJ1-2, with 11 bases lining up with TRBD1. Germline V gene sequence: CDR1 MDHEN, CDR2 SYDVKM. The CDR3 consists of 16 residues. V trimming: 5 bases; J trimming: 6 bases; junction bases outside the gene matches: 11. The CDR3 protein is CASSLLGQGGEDGYTF. The DNA for the CDR3 is TGTGCCAGCAGTCTCTTGGGACAGGGGGGTGAAGATGGCTACACCTTC.

This clonotype was seen only once. Since the CDR3 does not end with the conserved phenylalanine or tryptophan, this likely comes from a read error. Written as DNA, the CDR3 is TGTGCCAGCAGCCTGGACAGGAGCTCCTACAATGGGCAGTTCCTC. Translation gives CASSLDRSSYNGQFL. The chain links TRBV7-6 to TRBJ2-1, with 7 bases lining up with TRBD1. The CDR3 spans 15 residues. CDR1 and CDR2 from the germline V gene are SGHVS and FNYEAQ.

This clonotype was found many times. The rearrangement joins TRBV6-2 or TRBV6-3 to TRBJ2-3; TRBD2 matches at 8 bases. CDR1 MNHEY and CDR2 SVGEGT come from the germline V gene. This CDR3 is built from 16 residues. Trimming at V came to 5 bases and at J to 2 bases, leaving 9 bases not matched to a gene. The CDR3 loop is CASSQRTSSDTDTQYF. CDR3 nucleotides: TGTGCCAGCAGTCAACGGACTAGCAGCGACACAGATACGCAGTATTTT.

This clonotype was observed a few times. A single base separates this from a much larger clone, so it may be a read error. This chain uses TRBV7-2 with TRBJ2-1, with TRBD1 matching 10 bases. Germline V CDR1 and CDR2: SGHTA, FQGNSA. The CDR3 has 14 amino acids. J lost 12 bases, V lost 5 bases, and 10 bases had no gene match. The chain's CDR3 is CASSPMTGGDGQFF. The CDR3 coding sequence is TGTGCCAGCAGCCCGATGACAGGGGGCGATGGGCAGTTCTTC. Looking up the rest from reference TRBV7-2 and TRBJ2-1 gives the full variable domain: GAGVSQSPSNKVTEKGKDVELRCDPISGHTALYWYRQSLGQGLEFLIYFQGNSAPDKSGLPSDRFSAERTGGSVSTLTIQRTQQEDSAVYLCASSPMTGGDGQFFGPGTRLTVL.

Remarks on this clonotype: The junction shows a germline mismatch at one end, possibly a read error. The CDR3 DNA follows: TGTTCCAGCAGCTTAGCCCCCGGGATTGGCTACAATGAGCAGTTCTTC. Translated, it gives CSSSLAPGIGYNEQFF. The chain has TRBV7-2 and TRBJ2-1; possibly TRBD2 for D (5 bases). The CDR3 extends over 16 amino acids. Germline loops: CDR1 SGHTA, CDR2 FQGNSA.

This clonotype was counted at least ten times. J is TRBJ2-3 and V is TRBV29-1; the D is unclear. This CDR3 is built from 11 residues. The germline V gene has CDR1 SQVTM and CDR2 ANQGSEA. V was trimmed by 7 bases and J by 4 bases, leaving 9 bases between them. CDR3 coding DNA: TGCAGCGGTGATGGGCCAGATACGCAGTATTTT. This sequence encodes CSGDGPDTQYF.

This clonotype occurred once. Without the conserved terminal phenylalanine or tryptophan, this CDR3 likely stems from a read error. The chain joins TRBV2 to TRBJ2-7, with unresolved D. V was cut by 0 bases and J by 2 bases, with 14 bases left in between. In germline, CDR1 is SNHLY, CDR2 FYNNEI. CDR3 length: 16 amino acids. CDR3 DNA: TGTGCCAGCAGTGAAGCATCTGGGTTGACCGCCTACGAGCAGTACCTC. This sequence encodes CASSEASGLTAYEQYL.

About this clonotype itself: A much larger clonotype is one base distant, so this may be a read error. The chain carries TRBV24-1 and TRBJ2-3; TRBD2 aligns across 14 bases. Germline CDR1 reads KGHDR; CDR2 reads SFDVKD. V shed 2 bases, J shed 4 bases, and the junction held 1 base outside the gene matches. CDR3 length: 16 amino acids. The CDR3 spells CATSDSGLAGADTQYF. In nucleotides, the CDR3 is TGTGCCACCAGTGATTCGGGACTAGCGGGAGCAGATACGCAGTATTTT.

J is TRBJ1-5 and V is TRBV19; 7 bases match TRBD1. Germline V CDR1 and CDR2: LNHDA, SQIVND (reference sequence). CDR3 length: 15 residues. The V gene end was trimmed by 8 bases and the J gene end by 1 base; junction bases not matched to a gene: 8. As DNA, the CDR3 is TGTGCCAGTGGTCCGACAGGGTACAGCAATCAGCCCCAGCATTTT. It translates to CASGPTGYSNQPQHF.

This clonotype occurred a few times. This could be a read error, since a much larger clone is one nucleotide away. The chain is built from TRBV4-1 and TRBJ1-1; possible D gene TRBD1, 5 bases. Germline V lookup: CDR1 MGHRA, CDR2 YSYEKL. The CDR3 runs 16 residues. The CDR3 loop reads CACSHQPDRGNTEAFF. For the CDR3, the DNA is TGCGCCTGCAGCCACCAGCCTGACAGAGGTAACACTGAAGCTTTCTTT.